This entry lists 13 T cell receptor beta chains sequenced from one sample in a study of long-term antiretroviral therapy in people with HIV. Survey level was the resolution at which the v3.0 immunoSEQ assay ran. Libraries were prepared by immunoSEQ multiplex PCR; TCRdb keeps only in-frame clonotypes and omits some of them. Found here are about 20,000 clones, about four fifths of them singletons; the top ten hold roughly 13%. Sequencing used unsorted PBMCs, obtained 0.3 years after starting antiretroviral therapy. The receptors stem from a woman aged 50 to 65 with HIV.

The J gene is TRBJ1-1, the V gene TRBV30; D is ambiguous. Germline assignment: CDR1 GTSNPN and CDR2 SVGIG (reference sequence). The CDR3 covers 14 residues. V lost 1 base to trimming and J lost 0 bases, with 9 bases between them. CDR3 sequence (DNA): TGTGCCTGGAGTGAGGCGGGTTTGAACACTGAAGCTTTCTTT. Its protein is CAWSEAGLNTEAFF. Combining the CDR3 with reference TRBV30 and TRBJ1-1 gives the whole variable domain SQTIHQWPATLVQPVGSPLSLECTVEGTSNPNLYWYRQAAGRGLQLLFYSVGIGQISSEVPQNLSASRPQDRQFILSSKKLLLSDSGFYLCAWSEAGLNTEAFFGQGTRLTVV.

This chain links TRBV10-2 with TRBJ1-6, with 8 bases matching TRBD1. Germline V CDR1 and CDR2: WSHSY, SAAADI. The CDR3 covers 14 residues. The J segment lost 10 bases and the V segment lost 6 bases, leaving 8 bases of the junction unmatched. DNA for the CDR3: TGCGCCAGCAGCGATCTCAGGGGGCTCTCACCCCTCCACTTT. Its protein product is CASSDLRGLSPLHF.

The chain employs TRBV5-1 and TRBJ1-2, with 7 nucleotides matching TRBD1. J lost 8 bases, V lost 4 bases, and 5 bases had no gene match. The CDR3 is 12 residues long. Germline V gene sequence: CDR1 SGHRS, CDR2 YFSETQ. This CDR3 is CASSQDREGYTF. The CDR3 nucleotides read TGCGCCAGCAGCCAAGACAGGGAAGGCTACACCTTC.

The chain couples TRBV6-5 to TRBJ2-7, with D perhaps matching TRBD1 (5 bases). CDR1 and CDR2 (germline): MNHEY, SVGAGI. The CDR3 length is 12 residues. V was trimmed by 6 bases and J by 3 bases, leaving 9 bases between them. CDR3 bases: TGTGCCAGCAGCAGGGCGAGCTACGAGCAGTACTTC. Its protein is CASSRASYEQYF.

This chain uses TRBV5-1 with TRBJ1-1, with 9 bases identical to TRBD1. The CDR3 has 14 amino acids. The ends lost 3 bases at V and 0 bases at J; junction bases unmatched: 0. Germline V gene sequence: CDR1 SGHRS, CDR2 YFSETQ. This CDR3 reads CASSWTGVNTEAFF. The CDR3, as DNA: TGCGCCAGCAGCTGGACAGGGGTGAACACTGAAGCTTTCTTT.

In its sample, this clone is medium-sized. This chain uses TRBV18 with TRBJ2-7; no reliable D call. CDR3 size: 13 residues. CDR1 KGHSH and CDR2 LQKENI come from the germline V gene. Trimming removed 0 bases from V and 5 bases from J, with 8 bases in between. The CDR3 spells CASSPPVGNEQYV. The CDR3, as DNA: TGTGCCAGCTCACCACCGGTAGGAAACGAGCAGTACGTC.

The chain carries TRBV5-4 and TRBJ1-5; no reliable D call. The CDR3 loop spans 13 amino acids. Germline-derived CDR1 and CDR2 are SGHNT and YYREEE (reference sequence). Trimming removed 0 bases at V and 1 base at J, with 2 bases between. CDR3 residues: CASSLGSNQPQHF. The CDR3, as DNA: TGTGCCAGCAGCTTGGGCAGCAATCAGCCCCAGCATTTT.

Relative to its sample, this clone is large. V and J are TRBV2 and TRBJ1-2; D ambiguous. The CDR3 loop spans 15 amino acids. CDR1 SNHLY and CDR2 FYNNEI come from the germline V gene. V lost 6 bases and J 8 bases, leaving 22 bases between the germline ends. CDR3 residues: CASRGGTGPRYGYTF. The CDR3 nucleotides are TGTGCCAGCAGAGGAGGAACCGGGCCCAGGTACGGCTACACCTTC.

This chain links TRBV30 with TRBJ2-6; the match to TRBD2 covers 10 bases. Per germline, CDR1 GTSNPN and CDR2 SVGIG (reference sequence). This CDR3 has 18 amino acids. V was clipped by 0 bases and J by 0 bases; unmatched bases: 5. The CDR3 bases are TGTGCCTGGAGTGTAAGACTAGCGGGCCTCTCTGGGGCCAACGTCCTGACTTTC. As protein: CAWSVRLAGLSGANVLTF.

This chain connects TRBV11-2 to TRBJ2-7; TRBD1 matches at 7 bases. The CDR3 is 17 residues long. CDR1 SGHAT and CDR2 FQNNGV come from the germline V gene. V was clipped by 2 bases and J by 6 bases; unmatched bases: 16. The CDR3 sequence: CASSLLWPTGNSFEQYV. DNA for the CDR3: TGTGCCAGCAGCTTACTTTGGCCGACAGGGAACAGCTTCGAGCAGTACGTC.

The chain uses TRBV5-1 and TRBJ1-1, with TRBD1 matching over 7 bases. The CDR3 is 16 residues long. The V gene's germline CDR1 is SGHRS and CDR2 YFSETQ. Trimming cost V 0 bases and J 1 base; bases outside gene matches: 6. In DNA, the CDR3 is TGCGCCAGCAGCTTGGCGGCAGGGGGAACGAACACTGAAGCTTTCTTT. This sequence encodes CASSLAAGGTNTEAFF.

The V and J genes are TRBV28 and TRBJ1-6, with D perhaps matching TRBD1 (5 bases). Germline loops: CDR1 MDHEN, CDR2 SYDVKM. The CDR3 is made up of 16 amino acids. Deletions cut 11 bases from V and 5 bases from J, with 22 bases between. In nucleotides, the CDR3 is TGTGCCGGAGCTGGAGGGGCCCTAAATAATAATTCACCCCTCCACTTT. The encoded protein is CAGAGGALNNNSPLHF.

This clone occurred once. V is TRBV10-2 and J is TRBJ2-7; D is uncertain. V was shortened by 3 bases and J by 11 bases, with 17 bases between the two germline ends. Looked up from germline, CDR1 is WSHSY and CDR2 is SAAADI. The CDR3 consists of 13 residues. For the CDR3, the DNA is TGCGCCAGCAGTGAAGTGGCCAAGGCTGGGGAGTACTTC. Translated: CASSEVAKAGEYF.